This is a list of T cell receptor beta chains from one sample in a study of vaccination and CD4 T cells after COVID-19. In TCRdb, the PCR reads were re-called with MiXCR into one record per CDR3 protein. The sample holds about 16,000 distinct CDR3 sequences, approximately 55% seen once. Their recognized antigens are unknown. Sequenced material: CD4+ T cells from blood, cultured in vitro. These receptors originate from a human donor who had recovered from COVID-19. Both conserved end residues are part of each CDR3. Each record gives: J gene, V gene, CDR3 length, CDR3 protein.

j_call: TRBJ1-6
v_call: TRBV7-2
cdr3_length: 15
cdr3_aa: CASSPRPLPASPLHF

j_call: TRBJ2-3
v_call: TRBV7-3
cdr3_length: 16
cdr3_aa: CASSLRDGRDTDTQYF

j_call: TRBJ2-7
v_call: TRBV2
cdr3_length: 14
cdr3_aa: CASCPRDSHYEQYF

j_call: TRBJ2-2
v_call: TRBV24-1
cdr3_length: 15
cdr3_aa: CATSDLEMNTGELFF

j_call: TRBJ2-7
v_call: TRBV19
cdr3_length: 16
cdr3_aa: CASSINTGTGSYEQYF

j_call: TRBJ1-2
v_call: TRBV4-3
cdr3_length: 13
cdr3_aa: CASSRSQGDGYTF

j_call: TRBJ2-7
v_call: TRBV20-1
cdr3_length: 16
cdr3_aa: CSARDGGRGSSYEQYF

j_call: TRBJ2-2
v_call: TRBV6-1
cdr3_length: 14
cdr3_aa: CARGQGGGTGELFF

j_call: TRBJ1-1
v_call: TRBV7-2
cdr3_length: 12
cdr3_aa: CASSIRGAEAFF

j_call: TRBJ2-1
v_call: TRBV27
cdr3_length: 15
cdr3_aa: CASRDFKSSYNEQFF

j_call: TRBJ2-7
v_call: TRBV2
cdr3_length: 16
cdr3_aa: CASSEEGTPGPYEQYF

j_call: TRBJ2-3
v_call: TRBV15
cdr3_length: 12
cdr3_aa: CATSRVTDTQYF

j_call: TRBJ1-3
v_call: TRBV7-8
cdr3_length: 15
cdr3_aa: CASSKSREAGNTIYF

j_call: TRBJ2-2
v_call: TRBV20-1
cdr3_length: 15
cdr3_aa: CSAPTSGSGTGELFF

j_call: TRBJ2-5
v_call: TRBV27
cdr3_length: 14
cdr3_aa: CASRRQGTTETQYF